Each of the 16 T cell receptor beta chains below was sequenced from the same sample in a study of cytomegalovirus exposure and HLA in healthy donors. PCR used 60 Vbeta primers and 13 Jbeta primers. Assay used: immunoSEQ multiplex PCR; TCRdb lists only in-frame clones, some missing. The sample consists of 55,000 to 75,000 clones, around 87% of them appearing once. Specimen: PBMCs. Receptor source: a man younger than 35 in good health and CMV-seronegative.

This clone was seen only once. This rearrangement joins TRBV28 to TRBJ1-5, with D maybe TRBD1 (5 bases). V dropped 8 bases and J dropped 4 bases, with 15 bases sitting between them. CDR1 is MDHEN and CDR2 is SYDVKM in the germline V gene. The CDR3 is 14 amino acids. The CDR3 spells CASRGWQGNQPQHF. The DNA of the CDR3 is TGTGCCAGCCGCGGTTGGCAGGGAAATCAGCCCCAGCATTTT.

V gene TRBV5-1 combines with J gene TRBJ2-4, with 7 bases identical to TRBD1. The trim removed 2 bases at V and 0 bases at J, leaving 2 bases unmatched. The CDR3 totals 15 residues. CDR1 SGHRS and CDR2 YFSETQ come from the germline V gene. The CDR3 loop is CASSFGTVAKNIQYF. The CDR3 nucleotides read TGCGCCAGCAGCTTCGGGACAGTAGCCAAAAACATTCAGTACTTC.

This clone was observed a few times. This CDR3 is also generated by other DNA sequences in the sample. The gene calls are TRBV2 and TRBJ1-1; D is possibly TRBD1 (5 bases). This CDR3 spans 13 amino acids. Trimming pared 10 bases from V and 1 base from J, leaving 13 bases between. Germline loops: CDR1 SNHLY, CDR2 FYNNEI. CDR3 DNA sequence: TGTGCCACCACCCGGGGGGAGAACACTGAAGCTTTCTTT. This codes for CATTRGENTEAFF. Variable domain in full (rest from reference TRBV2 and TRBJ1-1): EPEVTQTPSHQVTQMGQEVILRCVPISNHLYFYWYRQILGQKVEFLVSFYNNEISEKSEIFDDQFSVERPDGSNFTLKIRSTKLEDSAMYFCATTRGENTEAFFGQGTRLTVV.

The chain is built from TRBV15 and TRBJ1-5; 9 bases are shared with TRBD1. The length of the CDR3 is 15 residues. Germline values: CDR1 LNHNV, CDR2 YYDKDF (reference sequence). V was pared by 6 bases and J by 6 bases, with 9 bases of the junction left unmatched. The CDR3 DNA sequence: TGTGCCACCAGTACCGACAGGGGGTACGGTCAGCCCCAGCATTTT. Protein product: CATSTDRGYGQPQHF.

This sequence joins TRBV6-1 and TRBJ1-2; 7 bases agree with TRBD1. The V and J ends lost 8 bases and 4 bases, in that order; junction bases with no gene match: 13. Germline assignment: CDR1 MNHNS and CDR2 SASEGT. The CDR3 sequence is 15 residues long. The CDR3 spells CASSGYDRAAYGYTF. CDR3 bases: TGTGCCAGCTCTGGTTATGACAGGGCAGCCTATGGCTACACCTTC.

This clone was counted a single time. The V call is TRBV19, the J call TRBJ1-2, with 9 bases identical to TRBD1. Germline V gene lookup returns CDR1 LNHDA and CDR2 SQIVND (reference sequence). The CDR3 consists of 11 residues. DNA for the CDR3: TGTGCTACGGGACAGGGTGGCGGCTACACCTTC. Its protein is CATGQGGGYTF.

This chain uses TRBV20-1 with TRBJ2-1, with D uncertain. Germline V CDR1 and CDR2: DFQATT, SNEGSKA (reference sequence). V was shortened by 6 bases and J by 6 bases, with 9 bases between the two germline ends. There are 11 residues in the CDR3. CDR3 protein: CSAEVGNEQFF. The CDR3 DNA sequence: TGCAGTGCCGAAGTCGGCAATGAGCAGTTCTTC.

The CDR3 DNA reads TGCGCCAGCAGCTTAGGGGGCGCGGACGGCTACACCTTC. This codes for CASSLGGADGYTF. The chain combines TRBV5-1 with TRBJ1-2, with 7 positions matching TRBD1. The CDR3 covers 13 residues. V lost 2 bases and J lost 8; bases outside the gene matches: 6. CDR1 SGHRS and CDR2 YFSETQ come from the germline V gene.

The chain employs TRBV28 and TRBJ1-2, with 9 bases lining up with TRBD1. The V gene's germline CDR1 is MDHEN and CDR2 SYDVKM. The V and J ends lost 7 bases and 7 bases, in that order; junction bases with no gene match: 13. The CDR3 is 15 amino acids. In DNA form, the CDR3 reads TGTGCCAGCATTTCGCCTACAGGGGGCGATGGTGGCTACACCTTC. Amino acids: CASISPTGGDGGYTF.

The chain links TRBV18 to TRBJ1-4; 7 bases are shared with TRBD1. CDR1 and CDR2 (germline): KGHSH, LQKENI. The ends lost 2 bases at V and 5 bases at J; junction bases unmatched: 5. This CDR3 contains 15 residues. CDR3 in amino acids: CASSPRTGQNEKLFF. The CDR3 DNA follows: TGTGCCAGCTCACCAAGGACAGGACAAAATGAAAAACTGTTTTTT.

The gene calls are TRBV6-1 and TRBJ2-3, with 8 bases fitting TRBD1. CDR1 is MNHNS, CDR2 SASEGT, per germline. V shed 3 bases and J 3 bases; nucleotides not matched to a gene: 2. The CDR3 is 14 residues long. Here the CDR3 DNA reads TGTGCCAGCAGTGAGTGGACAGGGACAGATACGCAGTATTTT. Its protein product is CASSEWTGTDTQYF.

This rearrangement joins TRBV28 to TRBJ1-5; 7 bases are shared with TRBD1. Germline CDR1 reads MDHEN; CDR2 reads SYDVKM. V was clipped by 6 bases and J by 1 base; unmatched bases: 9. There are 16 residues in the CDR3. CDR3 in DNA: TGTGCCAGCAGCCCCAACCGACAGGGAAGCAATCAGCCCCAGCATTTT. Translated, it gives CASSPNRQGSNQPQHF.

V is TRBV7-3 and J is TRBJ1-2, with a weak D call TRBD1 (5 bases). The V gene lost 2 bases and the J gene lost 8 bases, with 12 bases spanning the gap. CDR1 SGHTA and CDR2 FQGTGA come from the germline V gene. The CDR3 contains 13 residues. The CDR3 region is CASSLGGGDGYTF. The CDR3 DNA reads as TGTGCCAGCAGCTTAGGTGGGGGGGACGGCTACACCTTC.

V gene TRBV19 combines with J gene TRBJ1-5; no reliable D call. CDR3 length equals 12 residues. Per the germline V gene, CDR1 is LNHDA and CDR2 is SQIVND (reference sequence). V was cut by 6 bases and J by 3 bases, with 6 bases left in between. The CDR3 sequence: CASRAANQPQHF. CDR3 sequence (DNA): TGTGCCAGTAGGGCCGCCAATCAGCCCCAGCATTTT.

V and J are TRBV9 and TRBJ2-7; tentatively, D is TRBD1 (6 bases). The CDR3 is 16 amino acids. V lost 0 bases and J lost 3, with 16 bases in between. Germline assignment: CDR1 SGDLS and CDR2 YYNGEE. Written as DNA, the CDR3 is TGTGCCAGCAGCGTAGGGTCCGGGACACGCCTCTACGAGCAGTACTTC. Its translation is CASSVGSGTRLYEQYF.

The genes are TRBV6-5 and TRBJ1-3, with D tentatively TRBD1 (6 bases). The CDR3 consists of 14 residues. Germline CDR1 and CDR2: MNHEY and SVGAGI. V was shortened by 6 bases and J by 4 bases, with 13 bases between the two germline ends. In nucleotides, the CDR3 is TGTGCCAGCAGGGCACAGGGATCAGGAAACACCATATATTTT. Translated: CASRAQGSGNTIYF.